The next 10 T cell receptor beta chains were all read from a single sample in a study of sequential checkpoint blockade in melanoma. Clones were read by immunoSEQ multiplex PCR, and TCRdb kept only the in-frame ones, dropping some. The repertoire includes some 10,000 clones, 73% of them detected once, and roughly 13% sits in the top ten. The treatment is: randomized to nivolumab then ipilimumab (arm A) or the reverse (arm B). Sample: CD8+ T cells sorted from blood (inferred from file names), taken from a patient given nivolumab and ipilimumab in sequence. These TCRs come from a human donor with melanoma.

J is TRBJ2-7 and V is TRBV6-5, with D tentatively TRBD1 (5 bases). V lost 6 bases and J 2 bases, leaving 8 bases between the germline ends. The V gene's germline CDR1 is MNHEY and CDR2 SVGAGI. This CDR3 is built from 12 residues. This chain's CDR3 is CASRDTTYEQYF. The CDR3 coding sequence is TGTGCCAGCAGGGACACTACCTACGAGCAGTACTTC.

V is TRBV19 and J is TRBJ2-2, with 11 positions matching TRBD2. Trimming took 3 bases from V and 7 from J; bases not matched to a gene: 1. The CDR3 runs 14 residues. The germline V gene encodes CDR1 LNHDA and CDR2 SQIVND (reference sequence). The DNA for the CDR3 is TGTGCCAGTAGTATCGGACTAGCGGGCGGGGAGCTGTTTTTT. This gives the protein CASSIGLAGGELFF. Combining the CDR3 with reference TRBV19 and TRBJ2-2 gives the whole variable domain DGGITQSPKYLFRKEGQNVTLSCEQNLNHDAMYWYRQDPGQGLRLIYYSQIVNDFQKGDIAEGYSVSREKKESFPLTVTSAQKNPTAFYLCASSIGLAGGELFFGEGSRLTVL.

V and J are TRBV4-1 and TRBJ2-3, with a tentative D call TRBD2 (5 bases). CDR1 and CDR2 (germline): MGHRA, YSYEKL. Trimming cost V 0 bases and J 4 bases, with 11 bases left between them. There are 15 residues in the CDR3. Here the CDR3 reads CASSQDPDSSDTQYF. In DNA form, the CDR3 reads TGCGCCAGCAGCCAAGATCCGGACTCTTCAGATACGCAGTATTTT.

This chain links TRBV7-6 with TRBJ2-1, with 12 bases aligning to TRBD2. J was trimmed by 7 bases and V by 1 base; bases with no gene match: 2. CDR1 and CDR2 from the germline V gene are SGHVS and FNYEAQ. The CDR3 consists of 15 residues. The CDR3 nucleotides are TGTGCCAGCAGCTTAGTGACTAGCGGGGGAAATGAGCAGTTCTTC. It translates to CASSLVTSGGNEQFF.

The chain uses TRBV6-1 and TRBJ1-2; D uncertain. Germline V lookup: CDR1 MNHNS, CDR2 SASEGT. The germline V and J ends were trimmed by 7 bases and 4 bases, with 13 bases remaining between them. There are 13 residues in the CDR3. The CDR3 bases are TGTGCCAGCATTAAAGAGGAATTCTATGGCTACACCTTC. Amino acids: CASIKEEFYGYTF.

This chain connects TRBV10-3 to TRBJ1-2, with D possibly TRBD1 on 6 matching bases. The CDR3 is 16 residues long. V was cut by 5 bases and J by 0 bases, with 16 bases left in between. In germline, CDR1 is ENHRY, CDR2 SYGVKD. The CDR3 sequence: CAISYPTGTPNYGYTF. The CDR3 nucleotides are TGTGCCATCAGTTATCCCACAGGGACCCCTAACTATGGCTACACCTTC.

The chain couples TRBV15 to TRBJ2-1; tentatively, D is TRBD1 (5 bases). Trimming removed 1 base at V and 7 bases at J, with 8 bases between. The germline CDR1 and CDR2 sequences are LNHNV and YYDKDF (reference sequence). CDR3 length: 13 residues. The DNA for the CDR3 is TGTGCCACCAGCAGAGTCAGGGAAAATGAGCAGTTCTTC. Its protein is CATSRVRENEQFF.

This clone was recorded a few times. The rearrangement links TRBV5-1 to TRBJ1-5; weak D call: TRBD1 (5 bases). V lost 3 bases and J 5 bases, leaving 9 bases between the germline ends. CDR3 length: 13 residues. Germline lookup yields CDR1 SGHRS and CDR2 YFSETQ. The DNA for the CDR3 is TGCGCCAGCAGCTCCGAAGGGGATCAGCCCCAGCATTTT. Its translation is CASSSEGDQPQHF.

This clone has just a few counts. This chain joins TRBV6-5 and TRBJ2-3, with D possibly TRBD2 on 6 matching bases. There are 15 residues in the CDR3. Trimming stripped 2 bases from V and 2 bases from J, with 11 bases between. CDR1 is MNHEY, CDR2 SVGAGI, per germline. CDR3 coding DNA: TGTGCCAGCAGTTACAACGGACTACTCACAGATACGCAGTATTTT. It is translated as CASSYNGLLTDTQYF.

The CDR3 nucleotides are TGTGCCAGCAGCTTGGCCGGGATGACCACTGAAGCTTTCTTT. It codes for CASSLAGMTTEAFF. The chain employs TRBV5-4 and TRBJ1-1, with D unresolved. CDR3 size: 14 residues. Germline lookup yields CDR1 SGHNT and CDR2 YYREEE (reference sequence). Between the trimmed V and J ends, which lost 0 bases and 4 bases, there was a span of 10 bases.